A selection of T cell receptor beta chains follows, all from one sample in a study of blood T cell repertoires in COVID-19. The assay was immunoSEQ multiplex PCR, and TCRdb's table has in-frame clones only and misses some. The sample includes more than 75,000 clones, around nine tenths of them seen just once. What was sequenced was peripheral blood. These receptors were collected from a woman of 80 years or more with acute or convalescent COVID-19. The CDR3 runs from the conserved cysteine through the conserved F or W. A D gene is named only where the DNA matches it firmly. The size of a clone is reported for some rows only, either as once, few or many, or as a class for expanded clones.

TRBD2	NA	TRBV18	TRBJ2-3	TGTGCCAGCTCTATCTCCGGGACTAGCGTTAGCACAGATACGCAGTATTTT	CASSISGTSVSTDTQYF
TRBD1	NA	TRBV27	TRBJ1-5	TGTGCCAGCAGCGACAGGGGTGACGGTCAGCCCCAGCATTTT	CASSDRGDGQPQHF
TRBD1	NA	TRBV19	TRBJ2-7	TGTGCCAGGGGACAGGCCTACTACGAGCAGTACTTC	CARGQAYYEQYF
TRBD2	NA	TRBV7-2	TRBJ2-7	TGTGCCAGCAGCGCTAGCGGGGGACCCTACGAGCAGTACTTC	CASSASGGPYEQYF
NA	NA	TRBV21-1	TRBJ2-7	TGTGCCAGCAGCAAAAGGCACAGGGGCTCCTACGAGCAGTACTTC	CASSKRHRGSYEQYF
NA	NA	TRBV9	TRBJ1-1	TGTGCCAGCAGCGTAGTCATGAACACTGAAGCTTTCTTT	CASSVVMNTEAFF
TRBD1	NA	TRBV11-2	TRBJ1-2	TGTGCCAGCAGCTCTCCTGACAGGGCTGGCTATGGCTACACCTTC	CASSSPDRAGYGYTF
TRBD1	NA	TRBV19	TRBJ2-3	TGTGCCAGCTCAGACAGGGGGCAAGATACGCAGTATTTT	CASSDRGQDTQYF
TRBD2	NA	TRBV5-1	TRBJ2-1	TGCGCCAGCAGTCTGATAGCGGGGGGAGGCTACAATGAGCAGTTCTTC	CASSLIAGGGYNEQFF
NA	NA	TRBV19	TRBJ1-1	TGTGCCAGTACCGAACGGGGGGCAGGTGAAGCTTTCTTT	CASTERGAGEAFF
NA	NA	TRBV19	TRBJ1-3	TGTGCCAGTACCGAAAGGGGCTCGGGAAACACCATATATTTT	CASTERGSGNTIYF
NA	few	TRBV6-5	TRBJ2-1	TGTGCCAGCATTCAATCCAGAGAGCAGTTCTTC	CASIQSREQFF
NA	NA	TRBV5-1	TRBJ1-1	TGCGCCAGCAATGAGGCAGGGGATTACACTGAAGCTTTCTTT	CASNEAGDYTEAFF
NA	NA	TRBV19	TRBJ1-3	TGTGCCAGTAGTATAGGGGCAGCCACCTCTGGAAACACCATATATTTT	CASSIGAATSGNTIYF
NA	NA	TRBV6-5	TRBJ1-2	TGTGCCAGCAGTCCGGGTGGTGGCTATGGCTACACCTTC	CASSPGGGYGYTF
NA	NA	TRBV5-5	TRBJ2-1	TGTGCCAGCAGCTTGGGGCAACTAGTCCACAATGAGCAGTTCTTC	CASSLGQLVHNEQFF
NA	few	TRBV5-6	TRBJ2-3	TGTGCCAGCAGCTTGGGACTGAGCACAGATACGCAGTATTTT	CASSLGLSTDTQYF